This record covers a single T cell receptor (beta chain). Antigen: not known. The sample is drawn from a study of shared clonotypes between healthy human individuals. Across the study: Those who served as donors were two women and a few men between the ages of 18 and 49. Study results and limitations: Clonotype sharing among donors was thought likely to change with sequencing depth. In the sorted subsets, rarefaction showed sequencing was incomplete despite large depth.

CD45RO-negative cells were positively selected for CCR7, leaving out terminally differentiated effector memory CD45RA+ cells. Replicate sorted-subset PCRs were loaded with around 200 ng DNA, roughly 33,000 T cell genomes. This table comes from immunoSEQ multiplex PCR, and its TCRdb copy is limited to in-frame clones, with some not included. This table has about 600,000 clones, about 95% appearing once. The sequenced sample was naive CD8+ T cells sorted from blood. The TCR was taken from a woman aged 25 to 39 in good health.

Here the CDR3 DNA reads TGCAGTGCTAGGGACGCTGAGCAGTTCTTC. Its translation is CSARDAEQFF. V usage is TRBV20-1 and J usage is TRBJ2-1; no clear D gene. V was trimmed by 3 bases and J by 9 bases, leaving 6 bases between them. The V gene's germline CDR1 is DFQATT and CDR2 SNEGSKA (reference sequence). The CDR3 runs 10 residues.